The sample holds one count of the clone carrying this T cell receptor beta chain. TCRdb passed the RT-PCR reads through MiXCR, listing each CDR3 protein once. The sample includes about 200,000 distinct CDR3 sequences, more than 35% of them seen just once. Trimming took off 6 bases at V and 3 bases at J, with 10 bases between the two ends. Germline CDR1 is MDHEN and CDR2 is SYDVKM. This CDR3 spans 13 amino acids. This entry belongs to a study of patients and donors after allogeneic stem cell transplantation. V usage is TRBV28 and J usage is TRBJ2-3, with a possible D match to TRBD1 (5 bases). Sequenced input: blood, either unsorted or a sorted T cell fraction (not recorded which). This TCR was recovered from a human donor who was either an allogeneic HSCT recipient or a stem cell or donor lymphocyte infusion donor (not recorded which). It is not recorded whose cells these are; they may come from a transplant donor. The CDR3 DNA follows: TGTGCCAGCAGGGAAGGGGCTACAGATACGCAGTATTTT. This codes for CASREGATDTQYF.